The 15 T cell receptor beta chains reported below all come from one sample, sequenced in a study of CD8+ T cells in alopecia areata. Treatment meaning: oral pan-JAK inhibitor, 5-10 mg twice daily. After isolation, RNA underwent reverse transcription to generate cDNA as the sequencing template. Profiled with immunoSEQ multiplex PCR; TCRdb holds only in-frame clones, not every one. Of fewer than 250,000 clones in the sample, around 60% are singletons; the top ten hold approximately 1.4%. The specimen was CD4+ T cells sorted from blood, collected between weeks 47 and 50, from a patient treated with tofacitinib. The receptors shown here come from a human donor with alopecia areata.

This clone was detected a few times. This sequence joins TRBV18 and TRBJ1-5; D might be TRBD1 (5 bases). CDR3 length: 17 amino acids. Germline V gene lookup returns CDR1 KGHSH and CDR2 LQKENI. Trimming took 3 bases from V and 2 from J, leaving 17 bases between them. CDR3 in DNA: TGTGCCAGCTCACCCCTGGGGAGCAGGGTTGGCAATCAGCCCCAGCATTTT. This codes for CASSPLGSRVGNQPQHF.

This sequence joins TRBV5-1 and TRBJ1-1; no reliable D call. V dropped 1 base and J dropped 5 bases, with 12 bases sitting between them. CDR3 length: 14 residues. From germline, CDR1 is SGHRS and CDR2 YFSETQ. The CDR3, as DNA: TGCGCCAGCAGCTTGTCTGGGCGAGATACTGAAGCTTTCTTT. This translates into CASSLSGRDTEAFF.

The chain has TRBV28 and TRBJ1-2, with D unresolved. This CDR3 spans 13 amino acids. Trimming took off 5 bases at V and 2 bases at J, with 9 bases between the two ends. Germline V gene data show CDR1 as MDHEN and CDR2 as SYDVKM. The CDR3 loop is CASSRVGNYGYTF. CDR3 nucleotide sequence: TGTGCCAGCAGTAGGGTAGGGAACTATGGCTACACCTTC.

This chain joins TRBV4-3 and TRBJ2-7; 8 bases fit TRBD2. Germline V gene sequence: CDR1 LGHNA, CDR2 YSLEER. Unmatched junction bases numbered 12, after V lost 3 bases and J lost 2 bases. The CDR3 runs 17 residues. The CDR3 nucleotides are TGCGCCAGCAGCCAGGCAGCGGGGGCCTACGACCCCTACGAGCAGTACTTC. It specifies CASSQAAGAYDPYEQYF.

The rearrangement links TRBV9 to TRBJ2-3; D is ambiguous. V shed 0 bases and J shed 6 bases, with 14 bases lying between them. The CDR3 is 15 amino acids. Germline V CDR1 and CDR2: SGDLS, YYNGEE. In DNA form, the CDR3 reads TGTGCCAGCAGCGTAGTGTCTCAGGCGGTGGATACGCAGTATTTT. It yields the protein CASSVVSQAVDTQYF.

The chain is built from TRBV11-2 and TRBJ1-6; no firm D call. Trimming cost V 5 bases and J 10 bases, with 9 bases left between them. Germline loops: CDR1 SGHAT, CDR2 FQNNGV. The CDR3 covers 12 residues. The CDR3 here is CASSPQGSPLHF. Written as DNA, the CDR3 is TGTGCCAGCAGCCCCCAAGGGTCACCCCTCCACTTT.

The V call is TRBV15, the J call TRBJ2-5; D unclear. Germline CDR1 LNHNV, CDR2 YYDKDF (reference sequence). The CDR3 runs to 12 residues. V dropped 5 bases and J dropped 9 bases, with 13 bases sitting between them. CDR3 in DNA: TGTGCCACCAGCCTGAACATCAGTCCCCAGTACTTC. Its protein product is CATSLNISPQYF.

The V gene is TRBV30, the J gene TRBJ2-2; D is unclear. V was trimmed by 0 bases and J by 6 bases, leaving 8 bases between them. In germline, CDR1 is GTSNPN, CDR2 SVGIG (reference sequence). The CDR3 is 13 residues long. In DNA, the CDR3 is TGTGCCTGGAGTGTTCTGGCTGCCGGGGAGCTGTTTTTT. Translated, it gives CAWSVLAAGELFF.

This clone appeared a single time. As DNA, the CDR3 is TGTGCCAGCAGCTGGGGCAATCAGCCCCAGCATTTT. It specifies CASSWGNQPQHF. This sequence joins TRBV7-7 and TRBJ1-5; no reliable D call. The CDR3 loop spans 12 amino acids. Trimming stripped 4 bases from V and 2 bases from J, with 3 bases between. From germline, CDR1 is SSHAT and CDR2 FNYEAQ (reference sequence).

The chain is built from TRBV30 and TRBJ1-1; 8 bases map to TRBD1. The CDR3 has 14 residues. After removal of 3 bases from V and 5 bases from J, the junction contained 8 bases not matched to a gene. The germline gives CDR1 GTSNPN, CDR2 SVGIG (reference sequence). CDR3 protein: CAWRAGTGRTEAFF. The CDR3 DNA follows: TGTGCCTGGAGGGCCGGGACAGGAAGGACTGAAGCTTTCTTT.

The chain recombines TRBV29-1 with TRBJ2-7, with D possibly being TRBD1 (6 bases). Germline lookup yields CDR1 SQVTM and CDR2 ANQGSEA. The CDR3 runs 13 residues. The V end lost 4 bases, the J end lost 2 bases, and 12 bases lay between the germline ends. CDR3 bases: TGCAGCGTTGCACCCAGGGGTGCCTACGAGCAGTACTTC. Translated, it gives CSVAPRGAYEQYF.

The chain is built from TRBV7-2 and TRBJ2-1; D is ambiguous. The germline V gene encodes CDR1 SGHTA and CDR2 FQGNSA. V was trimmed by 2 bases and J by 0 bases, leaving 5 bases between them. This CDR3 contains 14 residues. CDR3 coding DNA: TGTGCCAGCAGCTTACCGAGCTCCTACAATGAGCAGTTCTTC. It specifies CASSLPSSYNEQFF.

The V gene is TRBV29-1, the J gene TRBJ1-2, with a weak D call TRBD1 (5 bases). V was trimmed by 7 bases and J by 4 bases, leaving 13 bases between them. Germline V gives CDR1 SQVTM, CDR2 ANQGSEA. The CDR3 length is 12 residues. CDR3 loop: CSAGGDAYGYTF. Here the CDR3 DNA reads TGCAGCGCCGGAGGGGACGCCTATGGCTACACCTTC.

The V and J genes are TRBV2 and TRBJ2-4; possibly TRBD2 for D (7 bases). CDR1 and CDR2 from the germline V gene are SNHLY and FYNNEI. The CDR3 is 14 residues long. Trimming cost V 6 bases and J 6 bases, with 15 bases left between them. DNA of the CDR3: TGTGCCAGCAGGAGTGCGGGGGCAGGAAACATTCAGTACTTC. This sequence encodes CASRSAGAGNIQYF. The full variable domain, rest sourced from reference TRBV2 and TRBJ2-4, is EPEVTQTPSHQVTQMGQEVILRCVPISNHLYFYWYRQILGQKVEFLVSFYNNEISEKSEIFDDQFSVERPDGSNFTLKIRSTKLEDSAMYFCASRSAGAGNIQYFGAGTRLSVL.

V gene TRBV5-4 combines with J gene TRBJ2-2, with D hard to call. The CDR3 spans 12 residues. Trimming removed 4 bases from V and 6 bases from J, with 7 bases in between. Germline values: CDR1 SGHNT, CDR2 YYREEE (reference sequence). In nucleotides, the CDR3 is TGTGCCAGCAGCGCCGGAGCCGGGGAGCTGTTTTTT. Residues: CASSAGAGELFF.